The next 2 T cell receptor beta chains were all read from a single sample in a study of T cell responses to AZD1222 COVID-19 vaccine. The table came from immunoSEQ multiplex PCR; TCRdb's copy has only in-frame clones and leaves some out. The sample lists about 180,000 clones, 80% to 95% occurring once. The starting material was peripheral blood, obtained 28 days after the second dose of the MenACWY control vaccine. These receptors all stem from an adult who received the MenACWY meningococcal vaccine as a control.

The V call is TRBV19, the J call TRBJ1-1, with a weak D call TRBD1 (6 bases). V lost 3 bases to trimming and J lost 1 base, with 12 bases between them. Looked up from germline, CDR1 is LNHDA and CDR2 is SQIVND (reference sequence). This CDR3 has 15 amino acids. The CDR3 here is CASSMLGAPNTEAFF. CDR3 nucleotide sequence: TGTGCCAGTAGTATGCTGGGGGCCCCGAACACTGAAGCTTTCTTT.

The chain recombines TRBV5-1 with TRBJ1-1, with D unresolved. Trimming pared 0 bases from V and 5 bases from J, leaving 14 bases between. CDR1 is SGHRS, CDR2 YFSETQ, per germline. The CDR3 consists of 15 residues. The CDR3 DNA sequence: TGCGCCAGCAGCTTGGCGTCCGGGGAGAGTACTGAAGCTTTCTTT. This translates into CASSLASGESTEAFF. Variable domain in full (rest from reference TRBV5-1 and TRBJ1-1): KAGVTQTPRYLIKTRGQQVTLSCSPISGHRSVSWYQQTPGQGLQFLFEYFSETQRNKGNFPGRFSGRQFSNSRSEMNVSTLELGDSALYLCASSLASGESTEAFFGQGTRLTVV.